This TCR beta chain was sequenced for a study of blood T cells in healthy people across ages (dated by TCRdb to the mid-2010s). At the level of the whole study: In model experiments, template switching captured roughly one uniquely barcoded TCR beta cDNA molecule for every two T cells. To track age-related changes in TCR beta repertoire diversity, the study relied on deep sequencing normalized with unique cDNA molecular identifiers. The donors were divided into four age groups: young (average 16 years), middle-aged (approximately 39), aged (approximately 62) and long-lived (roughly 88). Donors of different ages were randomly distributed across sequencing lanes to avoid experimental bias. Two additional independent replicas of 1 million unique cDNA reads from the same blood draw were analyzed for two donors (one aged 18 to 30 and one aged 80 or older).

The donors were a few dozen Caucasian individuals from Russia, aged 6 to 90 years, who were systemically healthy. Each donor gave roughly 11 milliliters of peripheral blood, drawn into EDTA-treated Vacutainer tubes. PBMCs were isolated by Ficoll-Paque density-gradient centrifugation, with at least 7 million obtained per sample. Total RNA was extracted from PBMCs with Trizol reagent, with at least 6 micrograms obtained per sample. For every donor, an aliquot of PBMCs went through flow cytometry to measure the percentages of naive CD45RAhigh/CD27high T cells. A note on this clonotype: The target of this receptor is not known. No base qualities exist here, and no much larger clone lies one base off it.

The protocol used for the library was 5' RACE. Sequencing relied on an Illumina HiSeq 2500. The second PCR ran for about 6 to 12 cycles and used a J-beta primer mix along with a sample-barcoded 5' primer. A template-switch 5' adaptor carrying 12 random nucleotides introduced a unique molecular identifier onto each TCR beta cDNA molecule. At least 2.5 million CDR3-containing paired-end reads were obtained from each sample. All of the RNA was converted into first-strand cDNA using the Mint cDNA synthesis kit, with a TRBC-specific oligonucleotide serving as the primer. All cDNA was treated with uracil-DNA glycosylase and then went through a first 18-cycle PCR with the universal primers M1SS and BC2_uni_R. In the authors' own workflow: For normalization, 1 million high-quality reads, each with a distinct molecular identifier, were randomly selected from each sample. Reads sharing molecular identifiers were discarded rather than binned into consensus sequences. CDR3 identification, clonotype clustering and error correction used MiTCR with a Q25 quality threshold and the strictest error-elimination algorithm. A nonparametric unseen species model using Euler transformation provided a lower-bound estimate of total TCR beta diversity. The public reads were reprocessed in TCRdb via fastp at Q25 and MiXCR, keeping in-frame beta chains. Here each entry gathers all rows of one CDR3 protein and keeps the most common genes and DNA. The V and J calls reflect TCRdb's pipeline rather than the authors' work. This sample is represented by around 900,000 distinct CDR3 sequences; roughly 50% of them were singletons. About 21% of the sample belongs to the ten largest clones.

Study-wide findings and limitations: The CMV infection status of donors was not known, potentially confounding age-related changes in expanded clonotypes. Because profiling used bulk unsorted PBMCs, naive and antigen-experienced compartments could not be compared conclusively. Compared with the aged group, the long-lived group had more naive CD4+ T cells, fewer expanded clones and increased TCR diversity, a pattern suggesting age selection. Estimates of total diversity based on one million sequenced T cells were considered lower bounds and underestimates. As age increased, observed TCR beta diversity per million T cells dropped in a roughly linear way, and a significant reduction was already evident by age roughly 36. A strong correlation was found between observed TCR beta diversity and the percentage of naive T cells measured by flow cytometry.

The CDR3 numbers 14 residues from cysteine through phenylalanine. Just CDR3 DNA is preserved here, 42 bases in frame from base 1. Reading the germline V gene (reference sequence) gives CDR1 DFQATT and CDR2 SNEGSKA. The sample taken for sequencing was blood. The source of this sequence is a woman aged 55-69 years in good health. The chain is assembled from TRBV20-1 and TRBJ2-5; 14 bases in the junction line up with TRBD2. The closer fit of TRBJ2-7 to the DNA end suggests the J call may be wrong. The base sequence is TGCAGTGCGCCGTTGGGACTAGCGGGGGTCGAGCAGTACTTC. Its protein product is CSAPLGLAGVEQYF.